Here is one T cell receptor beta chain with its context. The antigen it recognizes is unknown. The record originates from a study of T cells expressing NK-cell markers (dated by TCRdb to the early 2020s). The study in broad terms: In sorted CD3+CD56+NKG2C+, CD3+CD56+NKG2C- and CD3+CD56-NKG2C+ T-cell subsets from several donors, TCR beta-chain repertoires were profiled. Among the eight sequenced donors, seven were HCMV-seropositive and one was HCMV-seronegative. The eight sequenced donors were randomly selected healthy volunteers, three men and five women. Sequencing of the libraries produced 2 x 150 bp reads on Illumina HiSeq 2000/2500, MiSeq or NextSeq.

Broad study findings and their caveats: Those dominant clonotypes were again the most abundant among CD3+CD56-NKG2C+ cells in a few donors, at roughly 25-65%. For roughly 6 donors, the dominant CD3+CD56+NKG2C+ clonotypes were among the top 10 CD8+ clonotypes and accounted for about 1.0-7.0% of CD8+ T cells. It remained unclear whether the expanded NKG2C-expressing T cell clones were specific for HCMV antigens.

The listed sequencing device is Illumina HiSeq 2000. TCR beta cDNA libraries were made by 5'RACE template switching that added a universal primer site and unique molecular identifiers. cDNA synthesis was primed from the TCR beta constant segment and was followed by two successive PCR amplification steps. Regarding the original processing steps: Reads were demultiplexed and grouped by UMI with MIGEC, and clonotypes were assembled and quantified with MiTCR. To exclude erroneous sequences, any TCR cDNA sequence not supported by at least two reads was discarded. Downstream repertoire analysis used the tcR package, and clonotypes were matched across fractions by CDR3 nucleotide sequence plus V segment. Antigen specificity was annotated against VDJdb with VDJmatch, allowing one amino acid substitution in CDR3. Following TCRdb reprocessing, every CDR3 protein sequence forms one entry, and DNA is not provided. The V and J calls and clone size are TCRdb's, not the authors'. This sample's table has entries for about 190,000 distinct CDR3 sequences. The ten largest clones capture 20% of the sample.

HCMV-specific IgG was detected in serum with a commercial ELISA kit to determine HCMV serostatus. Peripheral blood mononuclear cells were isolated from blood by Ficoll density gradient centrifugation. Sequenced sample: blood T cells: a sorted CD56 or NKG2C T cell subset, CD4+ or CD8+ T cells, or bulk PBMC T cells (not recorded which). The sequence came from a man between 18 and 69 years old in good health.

The encoded CDR3 is CASSSAWSGQGAYNEQFF. This chain joins TRBV12-3 or TRBV12-4 to TRBJ2-1; TCRdb lists TRBD1, though no DNA is available to test this call. The CDR3 goes from the cysteine to the phenylalanine over 18 residues. No DNA sequence is on record.